The clone carrying this T cell receptor beta chain occurred a few times. Its specificity is unknown. TCRdb fed the RT-PCR reads into MiXCR, producing one record per CDR3 protein. Of under 500,000 distinct CDR3 sequences in the sample, approximately 10% were seen once. The record originates from a study of response to subunit inactivated influenza vaccine. Study-level results: It was suggested by the authors that few new T cells are recruited by each seasonal influenza vaccination.

The CDR3 consists of 16 residues. V shed 6 bases and J 1 base; nucleotides not matched to a gene: 6. This clonotype was sampled from a man in his fifties or sixties who received an inactivated influenza vaccine. V gene TRBV23-1 combines with J gene TRBJ2-5; 12 nucleotides line up with TRBD2. TRBV23-1 belongs to the ORF category, with a function that is uncertain. Sequenced material: PBMCs from blood, taken roughly 48 days after vaccination. The CDR3 DNA reads as TGCGCCAGCAGCCGCCTAGCGGGGGGGATCCAAGAGACCCAGTACTTC. It specifies CASSRLAGGIQETQYF.